This TCR beta chain emerged from a study of blood T cell repertoires in COVID-19. In the study overall: Researchers got acute and convalescent COVID-19 samples from the United States, Italy and Spain.

In the source study's methods: Researchers report that nucleated cell counts were estimated from reference gene primer amplification. Here immunoSEQ multiplex PCR was the method, and the copy in TCRdb shows in-frame clones only, minus some. V and J calls and clone size are those listed in that table; D and trimming were worked out from the DNA. Of 95,000 to 110,000 clones in the sample, 90% to 95% were seen once. The CDR3 runs to 16 residues. After removal of 4 bases from V and 4 bases from J, the junction contained 12 bases not matched to a gene. The germline gives CDR1 GTSNPN, CDR2 SVGIG (reference sequence).

The chain joins TRBV30 to TRBJ2-1, with TRBD2 identical over 8 bases. Sequencing was carried out using peripheral blood. The receptor's source is a human donor in a cohort sampled during active COVID-19. CDR3 sequence (DNA): TGTGCCTGGAAACGGGAGGGAGCGGGATTGTACAATGAGCAGTTCTTC. This translates into CAWKREGAGLYNEQFF.